The entry that follows covers one T cell receptor (beta chain) sequence. The data derive from a study of cytomegalovirus exposure and HLA in healthy donors. The V end was cut by 7 bases, the J end by 1 base, with 16 bases between. The CDR3 covers 16 residues. CDR1 is LNHDA, CDR2 SQIVND, per germline (reference sequence). The PCR made use of 60 Vbeta and 13 Jbeta primers. Sequencing used immunoSEQ multiplex PCR; TCRdb keeps in-frame clones, though not all of them. The repertoire holds about 85,000 clones, 80% seen once, with about a third in the top ten. The clonotype comes from a man aged 45-60 years in good health and CMV-seropositive. The chain employs TRBV19 and TRBJ2-2; D is possibly TRBD2 (6 bases). Sequences were obtained from PBMCs. The CDR3 region is CASIPAGPLNTGELFF. In DNA, the CDR3 is TGTGCCAGTATACCGGCGGGACCGTTGAACACCGGGGAGCTGTTTTTT.